This T cell receptor (beta chain) was profiled in a study of shared clonotypes between healthy human individuals. Turning to the study itself: Donor ages ranged 18 to 49 years: two women, three men. Whole-study results and caveats: Blood alone was sampled, and tissue repertoires likely differ. Clonotypes shared by all four donors outscored non-shared clonotypes in generation probability.

In the sorted-subset replicate PCRs, 150 to 250 ng DNA, around 30,000 T cell genomes, was used. Sequencing was performed with immunoSEQ multiplex PCR; in TCRdb, only in-frame clones are kept and a portion is missing. The table has some 680,000 clones, around 73% seen once; the top ten hold more than 1.5%. As to this clone: Its specificity is unknown.

Sequenced material: memory CD4+ T cells sorted from blood. Specified subset: CD45RA-negative fraction. The source is a woman in her 30s in good health.

The CDR3 is CASQTDRNNEAFF. Here the CDR3 DNA reads TGTGCCAGCCAAACCGACAGGAATAATGAAGCTTTCTTT. V gene TRBV18 combines with J gene TRBJ1-1; D is perhaps TRBD1 (6 bases). Per the germline V gene, CDR1 is KGHSH and CDR2 is LQKENI. The CDR3 extends over 13 amino acids. Trimming stripped 8 bases from V and 7 bases from J, with 17 bases between.